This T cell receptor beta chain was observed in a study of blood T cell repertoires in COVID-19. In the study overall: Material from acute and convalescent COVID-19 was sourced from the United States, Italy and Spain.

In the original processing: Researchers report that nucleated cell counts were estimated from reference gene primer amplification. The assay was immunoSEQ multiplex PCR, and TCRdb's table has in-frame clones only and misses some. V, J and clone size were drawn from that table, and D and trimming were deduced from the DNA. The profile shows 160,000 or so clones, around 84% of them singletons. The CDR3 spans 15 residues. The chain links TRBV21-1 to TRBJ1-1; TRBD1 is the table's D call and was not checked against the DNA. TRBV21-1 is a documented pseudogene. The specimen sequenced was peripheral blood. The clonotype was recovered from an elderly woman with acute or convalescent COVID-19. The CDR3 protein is CASSKVYSSPTEAFF. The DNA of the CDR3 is TGTGCCAGCAGCAAAGTGTACAGTTCCCCCACTGAAGCTTTCTTT.